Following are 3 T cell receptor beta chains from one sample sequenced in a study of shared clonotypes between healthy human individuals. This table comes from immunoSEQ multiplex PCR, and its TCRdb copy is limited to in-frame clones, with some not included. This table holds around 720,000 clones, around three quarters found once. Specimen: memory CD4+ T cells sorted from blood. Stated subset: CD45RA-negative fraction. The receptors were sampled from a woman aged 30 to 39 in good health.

CDR3 residues: CASSLKVDNEQFF. DNA of the CDR3: TGCGCCAGCAGCTTGAAAGTCGACAATGAGCAGTTCTTC. The V and J genes are TRBV5-1 and TRBJ2-1; no firm D call. V was cut by 1 base and J by 5 bases, with 7 bases left in between. The CDR3 covers 13 residues. CDR1 is SGHRS and CDR2 is YFSETQ in the germline V gene.

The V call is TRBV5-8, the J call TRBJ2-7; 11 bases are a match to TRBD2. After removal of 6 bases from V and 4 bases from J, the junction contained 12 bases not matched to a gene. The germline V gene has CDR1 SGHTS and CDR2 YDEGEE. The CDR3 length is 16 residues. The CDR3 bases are TGTGCCAGCACCCCCCGGGTGGCTAGCGGGAGGTACGAGCAGTACTTC. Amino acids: CASTPRVASGRYEQYF.

The CDR3 nucleotides read TGTGCCAGCAGCACAAATAGCGGGAGGCGGGAGACCCAGTACTTC. Amino acid sequence: CASSTNSGRRETQYF. The rearrangement joins TRBV7-2 to TRBJ2-5, with 10 nucleotides matching TRBD2. Per the germline V gene, CDR1 is SGHTA and CDR2 is FQGNSA. With 5 bases clipped from V and 5 bases from J, the junction kept 8 bases outside the gene matches. CDR3 length: 15 residues.